This TCR beta chain was sequenced in a study of blood T cells in healthy people across ages. General study findings and limits: The study regarded diversity estimates from one million T cells as underestimates. Naive T cell percentage strongly correlated with TCR beta diversity. Older age coincided with a roughly linear decline in TCR beta diversity per million T cells.

Germline V CDR1 and CDR2: MNHEY, SVGEGT. This CDR3 is 16 amino acids long. Trimming took 4 bases from V and 9 from J; bases not matched to a gene: 13. Turning to this clonotype: The antigen is not known.

Every sample yielded at least 7 million isolated PBMCs. Sample-barcoded 5' priming and a J-beta primer mix drove a second PCR of 7 to 11 cycles. TCRdb re-derived calls from the 5' RACE reads in MiXCR, one entry per CDR3 protein. The sample has 1.5 million to 2 million distinct CDR3 sequences, 40% to 55% seen once. Sequenced sample: blood. The V and J genes are TRBV6-2 or TRBV6-3 and TRBJ2-1; TRBD2 matches 9 bases. This receptor was obtained from a middle-aged woman in good health. CDR3 in DNA: TGTGCCAGCAGTTGGTCTAGCATTAATAGCGGGGGTGAGCAGTTCTTC. This gives the protein CASSWSSINSGGEQFF.